This T cell receptor (beta chain) was identified during a study of blood T cell repertoires in COVID-19. This CDR3 comprises 14 residues. Trimming removed 1 base from V and 3 bases from J, with 9 bases in between. Germline values: CDR1 SGHVS, CDR2 FQNEAQ. TCRdb's table, derived via immunoSEQ multiplex PCR, lists solely in-frame clones and lacks some. The sample consists of roughly 86,000 clones, roughly 86% of them appearing once. This sequence was found in a man aged 35-49 years with acute or convalescent COVID-19. The chain has TRBV7-8 and TRBJ1-1, with unresolved D. The sample consisted of peripheral blood. In DNA form, the CDR3 reads TGTGCCAGCAGCTTAGGGTACGTAGACACTGAAGCTTTCTTT. Translation gives CASSLGYVDTEAFF.